The clone carrying this T cell receptor (beta chain) was detected only a few times. Its antigen is unidentified. This sample was included in a study of regulatory T cells in long-lasting Graves disease. Germline V gives CDR1 LGHDT, CDR2 YNNKEL (reference sequence). This CDR3 has 11 amino acids. V dropped 2 bases and J dropped 7 bases, with 5 bases sitting between them. Study observations and caveats: Peripheral blood, not thyroid tissue, was the sole material studied.

Arm-PCR of CDR3 regions and iRepertoire HTBI primers were used to build TCR beta libraries. TCRdb fed the multiplex PCR reads into MiXCR, producing one record per CDR3 protein. Found here are around 450,000 distinct CDR3 sequences, under 15% of them singletons; the top ten hold approximately 16%. Documented time point: newly diagnosed GD, antithyroid drugs for less than 3 months. RNA isolated from PBMCs was used to make the TCR library. Roughly 10 milliliters of peripheral blood went into EDTA tubes. The data were also submitted as part of a second study, on T cells in Graves' hyperthyroidism and ophthalmopathy. That publication notes: The study enrolled patients aged 18 to 65 with newly diagnosed hyperthyroidism of under 2 months' duration. Diagnoses were established using clinical symptoms, serum thyroxine and TRAb, thyroid ultrasound and orbital computed tomography.

This clonotype was obtained from a woman in her thirties with Graves disease. This specimen was peripheral blood mononuclear cells (PBMCs), taken at new diagnosis, from a patient treated with antithyroid drugs. The chain couples TRBV3-1 to TRBJ2-5; the D is unclear. This CDR3 is CASSQLGTQYF. The CDR3 DNA reads as TGTGCCAGCAGCCAATTGGGGACCCAGTACTTC.